Listed below are T cell receptor beta chains from one sample, sequenced in a study of blood T cell repertoires in COVID-19. The repertoire was sequenced with immunoSEQ multiplex PCR; TCRdb's copy has only in-frame clones and lacks some. Here the sample spans approximately 85,000 clones, about 82% being singletons. Material: peripheral blood. All receptors derive from a woman of 80 years or more in a cohort sampled during active or convalescent COVID-19. CDR3s include the opening cysteine and the closing phenylalanine or tryptophan.

CDR3aa: CSVSRGNTEAFF
j_gene: TRBJ1-1
v_gene: TRBV29-1

CDR3aa: CASSPRGRPEDTQYF
j_gene: TRBJ2-3
v_gene: TRBV28

CDR3aa: CAWGQGDNEQFF
j_gene: TRBJ2-1
v_gene: TRBV30

CDR3aa: CASSTTSGSTYEQYF
j_gene: TRBJ2-7
v_gene: TRBV7-9

CDR3aa: CASSEGLLSSYEQYF
j_gene: TRBJ2-7
v_gene: TRBV2

CDR3aa: CATSDRVFEKLFF
j_gene: TRBJ1-4
v_gene: TRBV15

CDR3aa: CASSPRQGSYGYTF
j_gene: TRBJ1-2
v_gene: TRBV3-1/TRBV3-2

CDR3aa: CASRRWAYGDTQYF
j_gene: TRBJ2-3
v_gene: TRBV5-1

CDR3aa: CASSVGGGANQPQHF
j_gene: TRBJ1-5
v_gene: TRBV9

CDR3aa: CASSLGVGETQYF
j_gene: TRBJ2-5
v_gene: TRBV5-1

CDR3aa: CASSYYRSTEAFF
j_gene: TRBJ1-1
v_gene: TRBV6-5

CDR3aa: CASSLEGRRFGSPLHF
j_gene: TRBJ1-6
v_gene: TRBV7-6

CDR3aa: CASSLAGKFSEAFF
j_gene: TRBJ1-1
v_gene: TRBV11-2

CDR3aa: CASSTGGSGYGYTF
j_gene: TRBJ1-2
v_gene: TRBV6-6

CDR3aa: CASSADRFNEKLFF
j_gene: TRBJ1-4
v_gene: TRBV6-2/TRBV6-3

CDR3aa: CASKSGSNTGELFF
j_gene: TRBJ2-2
v_gene: TRBV6-5

CDR3aa: CATSDWTGFCSF
j_gene: TRBJ1-1
v_gene: TRBV24-1

CDR3aa: CASSGRGGFEQYF
j_gene: TRBJ2-7
v_gene: TRBV9